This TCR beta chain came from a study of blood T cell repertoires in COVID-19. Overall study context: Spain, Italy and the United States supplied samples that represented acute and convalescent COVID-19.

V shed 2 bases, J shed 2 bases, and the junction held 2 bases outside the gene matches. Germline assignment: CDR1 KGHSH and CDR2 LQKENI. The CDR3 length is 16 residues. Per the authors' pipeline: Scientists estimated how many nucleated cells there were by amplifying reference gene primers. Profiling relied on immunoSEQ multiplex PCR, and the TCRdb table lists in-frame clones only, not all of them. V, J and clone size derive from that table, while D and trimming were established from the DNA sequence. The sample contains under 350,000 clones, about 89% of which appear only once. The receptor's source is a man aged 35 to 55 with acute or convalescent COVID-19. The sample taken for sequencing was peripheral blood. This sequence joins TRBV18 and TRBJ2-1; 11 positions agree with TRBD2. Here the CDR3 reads CASSPFSGGAYNEQFF. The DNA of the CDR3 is TGTGCCAGCTCACCATTTAGCGGGGGGGCCTACAATGAGCAGTTCTTC.